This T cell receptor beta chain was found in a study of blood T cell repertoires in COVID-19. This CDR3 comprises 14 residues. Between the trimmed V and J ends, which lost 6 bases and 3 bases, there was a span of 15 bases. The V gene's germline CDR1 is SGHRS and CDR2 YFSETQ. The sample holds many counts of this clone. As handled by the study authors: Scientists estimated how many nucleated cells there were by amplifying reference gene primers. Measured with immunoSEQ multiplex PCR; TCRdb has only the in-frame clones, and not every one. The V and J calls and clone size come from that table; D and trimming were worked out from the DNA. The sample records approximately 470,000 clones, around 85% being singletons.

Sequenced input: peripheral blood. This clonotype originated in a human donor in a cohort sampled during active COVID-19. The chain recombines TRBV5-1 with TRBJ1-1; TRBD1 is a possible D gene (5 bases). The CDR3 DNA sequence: TGCGCCAGCACCTCATCGGGGGGACACACTGAAGCTTTCTTT. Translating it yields CASTSSGGHTEAFF.